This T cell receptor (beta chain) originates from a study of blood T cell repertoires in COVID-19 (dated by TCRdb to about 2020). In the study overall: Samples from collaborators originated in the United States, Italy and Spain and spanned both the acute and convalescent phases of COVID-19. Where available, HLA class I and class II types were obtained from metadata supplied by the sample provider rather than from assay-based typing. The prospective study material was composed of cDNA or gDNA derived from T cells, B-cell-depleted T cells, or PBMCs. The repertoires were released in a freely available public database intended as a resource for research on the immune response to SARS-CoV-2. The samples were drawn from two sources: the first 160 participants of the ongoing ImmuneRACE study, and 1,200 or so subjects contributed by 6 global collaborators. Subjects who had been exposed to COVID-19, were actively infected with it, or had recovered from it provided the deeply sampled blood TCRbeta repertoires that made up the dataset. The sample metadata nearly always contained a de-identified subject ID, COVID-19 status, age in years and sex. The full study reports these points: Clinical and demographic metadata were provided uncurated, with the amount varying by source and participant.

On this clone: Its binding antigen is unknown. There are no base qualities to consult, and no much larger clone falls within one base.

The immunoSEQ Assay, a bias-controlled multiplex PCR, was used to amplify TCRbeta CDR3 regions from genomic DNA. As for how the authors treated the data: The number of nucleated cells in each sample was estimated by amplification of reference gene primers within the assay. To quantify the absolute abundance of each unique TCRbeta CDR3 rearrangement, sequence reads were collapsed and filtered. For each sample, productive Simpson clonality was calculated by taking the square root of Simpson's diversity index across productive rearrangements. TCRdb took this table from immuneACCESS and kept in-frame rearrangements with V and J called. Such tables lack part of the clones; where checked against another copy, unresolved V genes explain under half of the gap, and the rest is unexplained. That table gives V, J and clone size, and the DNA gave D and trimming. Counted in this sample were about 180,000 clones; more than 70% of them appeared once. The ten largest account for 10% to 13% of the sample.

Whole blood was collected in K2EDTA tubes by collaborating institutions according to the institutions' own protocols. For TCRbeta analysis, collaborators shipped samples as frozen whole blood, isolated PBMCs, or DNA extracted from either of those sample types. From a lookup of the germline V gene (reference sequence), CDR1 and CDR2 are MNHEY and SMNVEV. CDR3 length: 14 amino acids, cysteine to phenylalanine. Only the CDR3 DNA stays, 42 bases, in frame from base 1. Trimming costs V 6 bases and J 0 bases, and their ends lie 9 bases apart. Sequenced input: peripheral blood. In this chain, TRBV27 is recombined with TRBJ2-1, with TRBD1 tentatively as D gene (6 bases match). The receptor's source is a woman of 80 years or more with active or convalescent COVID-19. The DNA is TGTGCCAGCAGCCGGACAGTCTCCTACAATGAGCAGTTCTTC. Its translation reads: CASSRTVSYNEQFF.